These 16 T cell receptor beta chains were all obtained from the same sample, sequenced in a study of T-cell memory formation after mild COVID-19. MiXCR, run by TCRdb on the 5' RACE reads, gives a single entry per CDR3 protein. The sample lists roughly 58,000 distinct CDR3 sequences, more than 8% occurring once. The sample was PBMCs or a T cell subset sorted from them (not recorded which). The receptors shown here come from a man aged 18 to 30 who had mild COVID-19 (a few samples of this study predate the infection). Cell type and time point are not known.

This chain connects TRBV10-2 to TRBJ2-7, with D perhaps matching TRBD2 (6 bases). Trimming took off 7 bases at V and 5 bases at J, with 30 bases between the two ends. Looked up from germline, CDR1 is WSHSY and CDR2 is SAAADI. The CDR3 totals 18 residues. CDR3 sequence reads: CASTGRSLRGIIRNEQYF. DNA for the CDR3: TGCGCCAGCACTGGCCGATCCCTCCGGGGGATCATTCGAAACGAGCAGTACTTC.

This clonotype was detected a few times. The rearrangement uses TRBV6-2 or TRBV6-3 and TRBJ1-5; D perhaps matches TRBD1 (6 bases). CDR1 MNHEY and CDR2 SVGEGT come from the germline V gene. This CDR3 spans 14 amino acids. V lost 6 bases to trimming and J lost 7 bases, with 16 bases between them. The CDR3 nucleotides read TGTGCCAGCAGGGACAGCGGCGGGGGGCAGCCCCAGCATTTT. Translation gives CASRDSGGGQPQHF.

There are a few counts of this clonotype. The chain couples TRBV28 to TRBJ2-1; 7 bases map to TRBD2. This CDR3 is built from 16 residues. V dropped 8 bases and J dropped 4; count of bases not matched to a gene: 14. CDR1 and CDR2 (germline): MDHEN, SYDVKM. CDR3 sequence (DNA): TGTGCCAGCCGGCTGCCTGGGGGGGGGATATACAATGAGCAGTTCTTC. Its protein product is CASRLPGGGIYNEQFF.

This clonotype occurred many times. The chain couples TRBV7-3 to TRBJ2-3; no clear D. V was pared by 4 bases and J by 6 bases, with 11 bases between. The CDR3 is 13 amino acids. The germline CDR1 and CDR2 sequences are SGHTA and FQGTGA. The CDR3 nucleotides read TGTGCCAGCAGCTACGTTGACTGGGATACGCAGTATTTT. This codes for CASSYVDWDTQYF.

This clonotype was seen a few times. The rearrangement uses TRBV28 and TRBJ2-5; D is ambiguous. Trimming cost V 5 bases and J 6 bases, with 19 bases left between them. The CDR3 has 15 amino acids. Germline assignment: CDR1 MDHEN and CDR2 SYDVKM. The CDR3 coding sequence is TGTGCCAGCAGTCGAACGCTCATGGGGTGGAAGACCCAGTACTTC. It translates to CASSRTLMGWKTQYF.

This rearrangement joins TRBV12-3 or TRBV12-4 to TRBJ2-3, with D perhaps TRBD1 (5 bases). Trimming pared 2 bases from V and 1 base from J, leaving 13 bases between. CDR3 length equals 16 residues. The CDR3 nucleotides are TGTGCCAGCAGTTTACGTAGGGGCGCGGGCACAGATACGCAGTATTTT. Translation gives CASSLRRGAGTDTQYF.

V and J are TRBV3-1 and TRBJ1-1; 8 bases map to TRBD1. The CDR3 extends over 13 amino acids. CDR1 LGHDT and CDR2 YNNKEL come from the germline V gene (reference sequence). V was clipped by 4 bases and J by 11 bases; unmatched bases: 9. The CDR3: CASSLRTGLAAFF. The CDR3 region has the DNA TGTGCCAGCAGCCTTCGGACAGGGCTCGCTGCTTTCTTT.

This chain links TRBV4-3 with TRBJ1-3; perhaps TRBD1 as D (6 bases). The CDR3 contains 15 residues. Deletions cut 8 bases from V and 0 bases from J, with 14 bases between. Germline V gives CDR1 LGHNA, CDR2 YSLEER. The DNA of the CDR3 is TGCGCCAGCTCCGTAAGAGGGGGCTCTGGAAACACCATATATTTT. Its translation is CASSVRGGSGNTIYF.

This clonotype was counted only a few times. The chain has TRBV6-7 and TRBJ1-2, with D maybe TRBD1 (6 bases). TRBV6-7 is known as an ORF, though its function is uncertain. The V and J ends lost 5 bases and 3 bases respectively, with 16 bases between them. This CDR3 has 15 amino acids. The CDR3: CASSDGPGAYYGYTF. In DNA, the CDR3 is TGTGCCAGCAGTGACGGCCCAGGGGCCTACTATGGCTACACCTTC.

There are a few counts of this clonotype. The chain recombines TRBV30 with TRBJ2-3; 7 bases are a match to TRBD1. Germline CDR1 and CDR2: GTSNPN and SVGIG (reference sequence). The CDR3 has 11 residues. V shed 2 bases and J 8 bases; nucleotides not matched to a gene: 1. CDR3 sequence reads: CAWSRGRTQYF. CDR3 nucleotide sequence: TGTGCCTGGAGTAGGGGGCGTACGCAGTATTTT.

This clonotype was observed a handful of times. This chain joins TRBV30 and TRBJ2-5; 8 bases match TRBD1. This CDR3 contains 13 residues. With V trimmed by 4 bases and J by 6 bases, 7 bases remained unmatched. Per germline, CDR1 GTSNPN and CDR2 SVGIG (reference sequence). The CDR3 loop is CAWTQGAVKTQYF. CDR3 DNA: TGTGCCTGGACCCAGGGGGCGGTGAAGACCCAGTACTTC.

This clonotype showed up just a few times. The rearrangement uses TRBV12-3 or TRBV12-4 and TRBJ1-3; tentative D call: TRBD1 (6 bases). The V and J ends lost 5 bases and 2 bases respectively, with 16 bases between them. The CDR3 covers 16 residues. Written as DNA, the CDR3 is TGTGCCAGCAGTCTACGGACAGATGGGCCTGGAAACACCATATATTTT. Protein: CASSLRTDGPGNTIYF.

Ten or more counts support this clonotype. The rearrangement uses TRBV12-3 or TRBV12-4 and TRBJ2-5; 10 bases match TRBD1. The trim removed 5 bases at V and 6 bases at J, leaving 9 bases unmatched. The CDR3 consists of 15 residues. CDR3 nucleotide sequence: TGTGCCAGCAGTGCGCCGGGACAGGGGATGAAGACCCAGTACTTC. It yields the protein CASSAPGQGMKTQYF.

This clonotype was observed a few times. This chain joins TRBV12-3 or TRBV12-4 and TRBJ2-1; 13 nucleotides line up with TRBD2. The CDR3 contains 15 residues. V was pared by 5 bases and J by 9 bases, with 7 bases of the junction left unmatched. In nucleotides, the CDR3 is TGTGCCAGCAGTCCAACTACTAGCGGGGGGGGTGAGCAGTTCTTC. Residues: CASSPTTSGGGEQFF.

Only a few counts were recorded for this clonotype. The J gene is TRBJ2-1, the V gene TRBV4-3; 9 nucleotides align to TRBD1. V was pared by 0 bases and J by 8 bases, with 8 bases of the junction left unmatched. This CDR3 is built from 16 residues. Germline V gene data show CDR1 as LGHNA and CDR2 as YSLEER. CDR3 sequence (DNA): TGCGCCAGCAGCCAAGATTGGGGACAGGGTTCCCATGAGCAGTTCTTC. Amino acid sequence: CASSQDWGQGSHEQFF.

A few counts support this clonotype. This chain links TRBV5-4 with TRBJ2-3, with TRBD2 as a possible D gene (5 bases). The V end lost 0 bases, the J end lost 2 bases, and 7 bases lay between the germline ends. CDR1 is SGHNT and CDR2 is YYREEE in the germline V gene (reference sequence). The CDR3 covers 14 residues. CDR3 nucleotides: TGTGCCAGCAGCTTGGGTAGCGTCACAGATACGCAGTATTTT. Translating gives CASSLGSVTDTQYF.